The 30 T cell receptor beta chains presented below share a single source sample, sequenced in a study of blood T cell repertoires in COVID-19. Only in-frame clones appear in the TCRdb table, and some are missing; sequencing was by immunoSEQ multiplex PCR. This sample yields roughly 100,000 clones, of which about 64% are seen a single time; less than 1% belongs to the top ten. Sequences were obtained from peripheral blood. These receptors were obtained from a human donor with acute or convalescent COVID-19. The donor label of this sample is uncertain.

This chain links TRBV4-1 with TRBJ1-6; D gene unclear. The CDR3 covers 15 residues. V was shortened by 1 base and J by 5 bases, with 9 bases between the two germline ends. Germline-derived CDR1 and CDR2 are MGHRA and YSYEKL. This CDR3 reads CASSQGGGNNSPLHF. CDR3 DNA: TGCGCCAGCAGCCAAGGAGGCGGGAATAATTCACCCCTCCACTTT.

The CDR3 DNA reads TGTGCCAGCAGTTTATCAGGGGGATGGACAGATACGCAGTATTTT. It translates to CASSLSGGWTDTQYF. The chain couples TRBV28 to TRBJ2-3; 7 nucleotides match TRBD1. Unmatched junction bases numbered 4, after V lost 1 base and J lost 3 bases. Per the germline V gene, CDR1 is MDHEN and CDR2 is SYDVKM. The CDR3 has 15 residues. Variable domain in full (rest from reference TRBV28 and TRBJ2-3): DVKVTQSSRYLVKRTGEKVFLECVQDMDHENMFWYRQDPGLGLRLIYFSYDVKMKEKGDIPEGYSVSREKKERFSLILESASTNQTSMYLCASSLSGGWTDTQYFGPGTRLTVL.

The V gene is TRBV6-5, the J gene TRBJ1-2, with D possibly TRBD1 on 6 matching bases. Trimming removed 7 bases from V and 4 bases from J, with 19 bases in between. Germline values: CDR1 MNHEY, CDR2 SVGAGI. The CDR3 sequence is 15 residues long. For the CDR3, the DNA is TGTGCCAGCAAAGGACTAGGGGGGTTTACCTATGGCTACACCTTC. Translated: CASKGLGGFTYGYTF.

This clone was detected once. V is TRBV20-1 and J is TRBJ1-6, with D perhaps TRBD1 (5 bases). The CDR3 totals 15 residues. Trimming took 3 bases from V and 5 from J, leaving 14 bases between them. The germline gives CDR1 DFQATT, CDR2 SNEGSKA (reference sequence). CDR3 residues: CSASSRSGNNSPLHF. CDR3 nucleotide sequence: TGCAGTGCTAGTAGTCGGTCAGGGAATAATTCACCCCTCCACTTT.

This rearrangement joins TRBV6-5 to TRBJ2-3, with D perhaps TRBD2 (5 bases). Germline V gene sequence: CDR1 MNHEY, CDR2 SVGAGI. Trimming shortened V by 4 bases and J by 3 bases, and 11 bases separated the two germline ends. CDR3 length: 14 amino acids. The CDR3 protein is CASSLAGGTDTQYF. Written as DNA, the CDR3 is TGTGCCAGCAGTTTGGCAGGAGGAACAGATACGCAGTATTTT.

The rearrangement links TRBV6-6 to TRBJ1-2, with D unclear. There are 15 residues in the CDR3. V lost 0 bases and J 3 bases, leaving 11 bases between the germline ends. Germline CDR1 and CDR2: MNHNY and SVGAGI (reference sequence). The CDR3 loop is CASSYSDKSHYGYTF. CDR3 DNA: TGTGCCAGCAGTTACTCCGACAAAAGCCACTATGGCTACACCTTC.

Concerning this clone: This specimen includes other DNA sequences encoding the same CDR3. This rearrangement joins TRBV5-4 to TRBJ1-2, with TRBD1 matching 7 bases. With 4 bases clipped from V and 8 bases from J, the junction kept 5 bases outside the gene matches. Germline lookup yields CDR1 SGHNT and CDR2 YYREEE (reference sequence). CDR3 length: 12 amino acids. This CDR3 reads CASSPGQVGYTF. The CDR3 DNA follows: TGTGCCAGCAGCCCTGGACAGGTCGGCTACACCTTC.

The chain couples TRBV2 to TRBJ1-1; 8 nucleotides match TRBD1. The CDR3 has 13 residues. Trimming cost V 7 bases and J 4 bases; bases outside gene matches: 5. Germline V gene sequence: CDR1 SNHLY, CDR2 FYNNEI. CDR3: CASILQGVTEAFF. CDR3 DNA sequence: TGTGCCAGCATCTTACAGGGGGTCACTGAAGCTTTCTTT.

The chain combines TRBV18 with TRBJ1-1, with D unclear. CDR3 length: 13 amino acids. V lost 6 bases and J 4 bases, leaving 12 bases between the germline ends. The germline gives CDR1 KGHSH, CDR2 LQKENI. The CDR3 nucleotides are TGTGCCAGCTCGGTCACAGAATCCACTGAAGCTTTCTTT. This sequence encodes CASSVTESTEAFF.

This clone has just a few counts. This sequence joins TRBV24-1 and TRBJ1-6; TRBD1 matches at 9 bases. This CDR3 region has 16 residues. Germline values: CDR1 KGHDR, CDR2 SFDVKD. V lost 4 bases to trimming and J lost 10 bases; unmatched junction nucleotides: 10. As DNA, the CDR3 is TGTGCCACCAGTGAAGGTACGGACAGGGGACGGTCACCCCTCCACTTT. Translation: CATSEGTDRGRSPLHF.

The J gene is TRBJ2-2, the V gene TRBV7-6; TRBD2 matches 10 bases. This CDR3 has 16 residues. V was pared by 5 bases and J by 0 bases, with 3 bases of the junction left unmatched. Germline V lookup: CDR1 SGHVS, CDR2 FNYEAQ. The CDR3 nucleotides read TGTGCCAGCAGCCTCCTAGCGGGGGCGAACACCGGGGAGCTGTTTTTT. Amino acid sequence: CASSLLAGANTGELFF.

A few counts support this clone. The chain uses TRBV10-3 and TRBJ2-5, with D perhaps matching TRBD1 (6 bases). The germline V gene has CDR1 ENHRY and CDR2 SYGVKD. Trimming stripped 10 bases from V and 5 bases from J, with 11 bases between. The length of the CDR3 is 11 residues. The CDR3 region is CATTDSETQYF. CDR3 sequence (DNA): TGTGCCACTACGGACAGTGAGACCCAGTACTTC.

The CDR3 sequence: CATSREGGDSTDEQYF. CDR3 DNA sequence: TGTGCCACCAGCAGAGAGGGTGGGGACAGCACGGACGAGCAGTACTTC. The chain couples TRBV15 to TRBJ2-7; 7 bases match TRBD1. The CDR3 consists of 16 residues. Trimming took 0 bases from V and 5 from J; bases not matched to a gene: 10. Looked up from germline, CDR1 is LNHNV and CDR2 is YYDKDF (reference sequence).

The chain employs TRBV27 and TRBJ1-5; D unresolved. V lost 8 bases, J lost 9 bases, and 17 bases lay in between. The CDR3 is made up of 13 amino acids. Germline loops: CDR1 MNHEY, CDR2 SMNVEV (reference sequence). CDR3 in amino acids: CASRLSTLGPQHF. The CDR3 nucleotides are TGTGCCAGCCGACTGTCTACCCTCGGGCCCCAGCATTTT.

This clone has just a few counts. The chain combines TRBV18 with TRBJ1-2, with D possibly matching TRBD1 (5 bases). The germline gives CDR1 KGHSH, CDR2 LQKENI. This CDR3 is built from 15 residues. V was pared by 2 bases and J by 3 bases, with 13 bases between. CDR3 sequence (DNA): TGTGCCAGCTCACCAGGGGCTGGGTTCGACTATGGCTACACCTTC. This translates into CASSPGAGFDYGYTF.

This clone has more than one count but fewer than ten. V is TRBV30 and J is TRBJ1-1; maybe TRBD1 (5 bases). Germline V lookup: CDR1 GTSNPN, CDR2 SVGIG (reference sequence). This CDR3 comprises 14 residues. V lost 1 base, J lost 4 bases, and 13 bases lay in between. The CDR3 is CAWSGVGVITEAFF. The CDR3 DNA is TGTGCCTGGAGTGGGGTAGGGGTGATCACTGAAGCTTTCTTT.

This clone was counted between two and nine times. This chain links TRBV3-1 (or the pseudogene TRBV3-2) with TRBJ2-1; the match to TRBD2 covers 8 bases. Germline V gene sequence: CDR1 LGHDT, CDR2 YNNKEL (reference sequence). The CDR3 has 18 amino acids. With 0 bases clipped from V and 8 bases from J, the junction kept 15 bases outside the gene matches. The CDR3 loop reads CASSQEFRRTSSSHEQFF. In DNA, the CDR3 is TGTGCCAGCAGCCAAGAATTTAGGAGGACTAGCTCGTCCCATGAGCAGTTCTTC.

This clone was detected only once. This chain links TRBV30 with TRBJ1-5, with 7 bases lining up with TRBD1. This CDR3 spans 17 amino acids. Germline values: CDR1 GTSNPN, CDR2 SVGIG (reference sequence). The junction had 9 bases not matched to a gene; V was cut back by 1 base and J by 0 bases. The CDR3 DNA reads TGTGCCTGGAGTGGACAGGGAGGTCTCCGTAGCAATCAGCCCCAGCATTTT. It translates to CAWSGQGGLRSNQPQHF.

This clone came up a few times. This chain uses TRBV30 with TRBJ2-7; D uncertain. This CDR3 has 11 amino acids. V shed 0 bases and J shed 3 bases, with 3 bases lying between them. CDR1 is GTSNPN, CDR2 SVGIG, per germline (reference sequence). Here the CDR3 reads CAWSVSYEQYF. The CDR3 DNA follows: TGTGCCTGGAGTGTTAGCTACGAGCAGTACTTC.

The chain combines TRBV5-1 with TRBJ1-6; 7 positions match TRBD1. This CDR3 is built from 15 residues. J lost 6 bases, V lost 0 bases, and 3 bases had no gene match. The germline V gene encodes CDR1 SGHRS and CDR2 YFSETQ. The CDR3 protein is CASSLADRSNSPLHF. The DNA for the CDR3 is TGCGCCAGCAGCTTGGCGGACAGGAGTAATTCACCCCTCCACTTT.

The genes are TRBV7-9 and TRBJ2-7, with D perhaps TRBD1 (6 bases). The germline V gene has CDR1 SEHNR and CDR2 FQNEAQ (reference sequence). Trimming removed 4 bases at V and 0 bases at J, with 7 bases between. The CDR3 totals 13 residues. This CDR3 reads CASSSDSSYEQYF. In DNA form, the CDR3 reads TGTGCCAGCAGCTCGGACAGCTCCTACGAGCAGTACTTC.

The chain links TRBV7-9 to TRBJ1-2; TRBD1 agrees at 7 bases. CDR3 size: 14 residues. Germline CDR1 is SEHNR and CDR2 is FQNEAQ (reference sequence). After removal of 4 bases from V and 8 bases from J, the junction contained 10 bases not matched to a gene. CDR3: CASSWDSGPGGYTF. As DNA, the CDR3 is TGTGCCAGCAGCTGGGACAGTGGTCCTGGGGGCTACACCTTC.

This chain links TRBV7-2 with TRBJ1-2; D is uncertain. V was trimmed by 4 bases and J by 4 bases, leaving 16 bases between them. The CDR3 has 15 residues. Looked up from germline, CDR1 is SGHTA and CDR2 is FQGNSA. CDR3 loop: CASSSSGQLPYGYTF. For the CDR3, the DNA is TGTGCCAGCAGCTCTTCTGGCCAGTTACCCTATGGCTACACCTTC.

The genes are TRBV14 and TRBJ1-6; tentatively, D is TRBD1 (6 bases). The germline V gene has CDR1 SGHDN and CDR2 FVKESK. The CDR3 consists of 13 residues. The ends were cut back, 6 bases at V and 9 bases at J, with 12 bases in the middle. CDR3 nucleotide sequence: TGTGCCAGCAGAAACAGGGAAAGTTCACCCCTCCACTTT. It translates to CASRNRESSPLHF.

V gene TRBV27 combines with J gene TRBJ1-5, with D possibly matching TRBD1 (6 bases). Between the trimmed V and J ends, which lost 5 bases and 5 bases, there was a span of 10 bases. Germline V gives CDR1 MNHEY, CDR2 SMNVEV (reference sequence). The CDR3 covers 13 residues. In nucleotides, the CDR3 is TGTGCCAGCAGTCGGAAGGGGGATCAGCCCCAGCATTTT. Encoded protein: CASSRKGDQPQHF.

This clone was recorded once. The genes are TRBV7-9 and TRBJ2-2; TRBD2 matches at 9 bases. The CDR3 is made up of 16 amino acids. V shed 5 bases and J 0 bases; nucleotides not matched to a gene: 4. CDR1 SEHNR and CDR2 FQNEAQ come from the germline V gene (reference sequence). In DNA form, the CDR3 reads TGTGCCAGCAGCAGCCTAGCGGGGCCGAACACCGGGGAGCTGTTTTTT. Translated: CASSSLAGPNTGELFF.

The gene calls are TRBV9 and TRBJ1-2; D not resolved. The V and J ends lost 3 bases and 2 bases respectively, with 14 bases between them. The CDR3 spans 15 residues. The V gene's germline CDR1 is SGDLS and CDR2 YYNGEE. The CDR3 is CASSGQDIRNYGYTF. The DNA of the CDR3 is TGTGCCAGCAGCGGACAAGATATCAGGAACTATGGCTACACCTTC.

The chain employs TRBV11-2 and TRBJ2-7; D not resolved. This CDR3 has 11 residues. Trimming removed 7 bases at V and 1 base at J, with 5 bases between. From germline, CDR1 is SGHAT and CDR2 FQNNGV. This CDR3 is CASTLSYEQYF. CDR3 bases: TGTGCCAGCACCCTATCCTACGAGCAGTACTTC.

The CDR3 sequence: CASSSGTGLGELFF. The CDR3 DNA reads TGCGCCAGCAGCTCCGGGACAGGGTTAGGGGAGCTGTTTTTT. This chain links TRBV5-1 with TRBJ2-2; 9 bases are shared with TRBD1. The CDR3 covers 14 residues. The V gene end was trimmed by 3 bases and the J gene end by 8 bases; junction bases not matched to a gene: 5. Germline assignment: CDR1 SGHRS and CDR2 YFSETQ.

Only a few counts were recorded for this clone. The rearrangement joins TRBV5-6 to TRBJ1-5; D unresolved. The CDR3 totals 15 residues. Trimming shortened V by 1 base and J by 0 bases, and 8 bases separated the two germline ends. Germline CDR1 is SGHDT and CDR2 is YYEEEE. In nucleotides, the CDR3 is TGTGCCAGCAGCTTGAGAGGGTTTAGCAATCAGCCCCAGCATTTT. Translating it yields CASSLRGFSNQPQHF.